This is a list of T cell receptor beta chains from one sample in a study of blood T cell repertoires in COVID-19. Some clones are missing from TCRdb's copy, which holds only in-frame ones; the method was immunoSEQ multiplex PCR. Here the sample spans about 250,000 clones, 75% to 90% being singletons. The sample was PBMCs or T cells enriched from blood (not recorded which). Every receptor here comes from a woman aged 25-40 years who had recovered from COVID-19. The CDR3 runs from the conserved cysteine through the conserved F or W. D genes are given only for firm matches. The size entry is marked missing in some rows and otherwise reads once, few, many or a size class.

d_call	v_call	clone_size	j_call	cdr3_nt	cdr3_aa
TRBD1	TRBV27	-	TRBJ1-4	TGTGCCAGCAGTTCCGACAGGGGGTGGAAAAAACTGTTTTTT	CASSSDRGWKKLFF
-	TRBV19	once	TRBJ2-5	TGTGCCAGTAGTATTTTGGGCCCCAGGGAGACCCAGTACTTC	CASSILGPRETQYF
TRBD1	TRBV5-5	-	TRBJ2-5	TGTGCCAGCAGCCCGAGGACAGGGGCTTTCGAGGAGACCCAGTACTTC	CASSPRTGAFEETQYF
TRBD1	TRBV28	-	TRBJ2-7	TGTGCCAGCAACCTGGACAGGGGGCTATCCTACGAGCAGTACTTC	CASNLDRGLSYEQYF
TRBD1	TRBV7-2	-	TRBJ1-1	TGTGCCAGCAGCTTAAGGGTGACAGGGGGAGGTGGGAGGACTGAAGCTTTCTTT	CASSLRVTGGGGRTEAFF
-	TRBV5-3	-	TRBJ2-7	TGTGCCAGAAGCTTGATACAGGGTATGGCCTGCGAGCAGTACTTC	CARSLIQGMACEQYF
-	TRBV23-1	-	TRBJ2-7	TGCGCCAGCACTAAGCACCCGGCCGGACAAGAGTCGTACGAGCAGTACTTC	CASTKHPAGQESYEQYF
-	TRBV6-5	once	TRBJ1-1	TGTGCCAGCAGGATGGCGCCCGGGGGTTTGCGTGCTTTCTTT	CASRMAPGGLRAFF
-	TRBV28	-	TRBJ1-5	TGTGCCAGCAGTCGGGATAGCAATCAGCCCCAGCATTTT	CASSRDSNQPQHF
-	TRBV5-1	-	TRBJ1-4	TGCGCCAGCAGCTTTGGGGGGACTAATGAAAAACTGTTTTTT	CASSFGGTNEKLFF
-	TRBV5-1	-	TRBJ2-7	TGCGCCAGCAGCTTGGGGGGCGGTCGCTCCTACGAGCAGTACTTC	CASSLGGGRSYEQYF
-	TRBV30	-	TRBJ1-1	TGTGCCTGGAGTTCCACTCTGGCCCAGGGCACTGAAGCTTTCTTT	CAWSSTLAQGTEAFF
-	TRBV3-1/TRBV3-2	-	TRBJ2-5	TGTGCCAGCAGCCAAATCCTCCGGGAAGAGACCCAGTACTTC	CASSQILREETQYF
TRBD2	TRBV7-7	-	TRBJ2-5	TGTGCCAGCAGCTTAACTAGCGGGAGTCAAGAGACCCAGTACTTC	CASSLTSGSQETQYF
-	TRBV19	-	TRBJ1-6	TGTGCCAGTATGAACAGGGAAAATTCACCCCTCCACTTT	CASMNRENSPLHF
-	TRBV2	-	TRBJ2-1	TGTGCCAGCTTGTCGGACTCCGTTTTAATCAATGAGCAGTTCTTC	CASLSDSVLINEQFF
-	TRBV27	-	TRBJ2-7	TGTGCCAGCCGCGACTTTGCCTACGAGCAGTACTTC	CASRDFAYEQYF
-	TRBV7-9	-	TRBJ2-7	TGTGCCAGCAGCTTATTGTTTGGGGGGGCAAAAGAGCAGTACTTC	CASSLLFGGAKEQYF
-	TRBV6-5	-	TRBJ2-4	TGTGCCAGCAGTTACTTACAGGTTCACATTCAGTACTTC	CASSYLQVHIQYF
-	TRBV10-1	-	TRBJ1-1	TGCGCCAGCAGTGACGAGTCCCGCCGTGGCACTGAAGCTTTCTTT	CASSDESRRGTEAFF
-	TRBV4-1	-	TRBJ1-4	TGCGCCAGCAGCAGGGGAGGCGAAAAACTGTTTTTT	CASSRGGEKLFF
TRBD2	TRBV7-9	-	TRBJ2-5	TGTGCCAGCAGCCCTCCATTAGCGGGGGGAGAGACCCAGTACTTC	CASSPPLAGGETQYF
TRBD2	TRBV7-9	once	TRBJ2-5	TGTGCCAGCAGCCCATTTCGGGGGGACGGGGAGACCCAGTACTTC	CASSPFRGDGETQYF
-	TRBV7-9	-	TRBJ1-1	TGTGCCAGCAGCTTAGAGTACAGGGCCGGGATAGCTTTCTTT	CASSLEYRAGIAFF
-	TRBV11-2	once	TRBJ1-1	TGTGCCAGCAGACGGGGGACTGAAGCTTTCTTT	CASRRGTEAFF
TRBD1	TRBV28	-	TRBJ2-7	TGTGCCAGCAGGCAAGGACAGGAATACGAGCAGTACTTC	CASRQGQEYEQYF
TRBD2	TRBV5-6	-	TRBJ2-1	TGTGCCAGCAGCGCGACTAGCGGGGGCCCTTACAATGAGCAGTTCTTC	CASSATSGGPYNEQFF
TRBD1	TRBV28	-	TRBJ1-6	TGTGCCAGCAGTTTATGGACCCGTACAGGGGATGGATCACCCCTCCACTTT	CASSLWTRTGDGSPLHF
TRBD1	TRBV9	-	TRBJ1-2	TGTGCCAGCAGCGTCGACAGGGGGCTCGACGGCTACACCTTC	CASSVDRGLDGYTF
TRBD1	TRBV2	-	TRBJ1-3	TGTGCCAGCAGTGCGGGACAGGGAAACACCATATATTTT	CASSAGQGNTIYF
-	TRBV15	-	TRBJ1-5	TGTGCCACCAGCCCACGACTGAGCAATCAGCCCCAGCATTTT	CATSPRLSNQPQHF
-	TRBV18	-	TRBJ1-3	TGTGCCAGCTCACCACGTAGCCCATACTATGACTCTGGAAACACCATATATTTT	CASSPRSPYYDSGNTIYF
TRBD1	TRBV28	-	TRBJ2-7	TGTGCCAGCAGTCCCCCCCGACAGGGGGCCACCTACGAGCAGTACTTC	CASSPPRQGATYEQYF
TRBD2	TRBV11-2	once	TRBJ2-5	TGTGCCAGCAGCCCCCGGACTAGCGGGGGGGGAGAGACCCAGTACTTC	CASSPRTSGGGETQYF
-	TRBV7-9	-	TRBJ1-2	TGTGCCAGCAGCTTAGCGTTAAGGCAGGGCCAGGTCTACTATGGCTACACCTTC	CASSLALRQGQVYYGYTF
TRBD1	TRBV5-1	-	TRBJ2-7	TGCGCCAGCAGCCGGGACAGTTCCGAGCAGTACTTC	CASSRDSSEQYF
-	TRBV4-2	-	TRBJ1-1	TGTGCCAGCAGCCCGACAGAGAACACTGAAGCTTTCTTT	CASSPTENTEAFF
-	TRBV4-2	once	TRBJ1-3	TGTGCCAGCAGCCAAGCTAAGACAGGAGGAAACACCATATATTTT	CASSQAKTGGNTIYF
-	TRBV9	-	TRBJ1-2	TGTGCCAGCAGCGTAGCTACGGGGGGGCACTATGGCTACACCTTC	CASSVATGGHYGYTF
-	TRBV6-4	few	TRBJ1-6	TGTGCCAGCAGTGACGGGGAGCATTCACCCCTCCACTTT	CASSDGEHSPLHF